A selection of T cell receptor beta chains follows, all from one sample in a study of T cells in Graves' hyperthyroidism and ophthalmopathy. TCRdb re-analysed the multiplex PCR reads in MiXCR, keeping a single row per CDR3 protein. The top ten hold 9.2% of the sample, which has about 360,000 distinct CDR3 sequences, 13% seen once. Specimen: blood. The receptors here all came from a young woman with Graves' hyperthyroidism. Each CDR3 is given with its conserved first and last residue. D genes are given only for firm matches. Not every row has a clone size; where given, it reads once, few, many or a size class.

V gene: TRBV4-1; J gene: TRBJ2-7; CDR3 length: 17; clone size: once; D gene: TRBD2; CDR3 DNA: TGCGCCAGCAGCCATTTACTAGCGGGGACCCTTCCCCATGAGCAGTACTTC; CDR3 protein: CASSHLLAGTLPHEQYF
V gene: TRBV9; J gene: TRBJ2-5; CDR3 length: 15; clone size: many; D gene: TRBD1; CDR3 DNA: TGTGCCAGCAGCCTATGGGACAGGGGTGGAGAGACCCAGTACTTC; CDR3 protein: CASSLWDRGGETQYF
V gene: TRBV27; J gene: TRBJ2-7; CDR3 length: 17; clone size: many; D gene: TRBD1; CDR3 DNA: TGTGCCAGCAGTTTATCTTTATCCGGGACAGGGGATGTCGAGCAGTACTTC; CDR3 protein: CASSLSLSGTGDVEQYF
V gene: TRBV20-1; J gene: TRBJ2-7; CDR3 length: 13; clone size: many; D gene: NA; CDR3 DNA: TGCAGTGCTAGAGGAGGCGGGAATAACGAGCAGTACTTC; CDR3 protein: CSARGGGNNEQYF
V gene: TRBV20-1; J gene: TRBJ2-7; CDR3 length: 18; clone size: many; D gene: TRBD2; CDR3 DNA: TGCAGTGCCAGTAGGGACAGGGCGACTAGCGGGGTCTCCTACGAGCAGTACTTC; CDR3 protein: CSASRDRATSGVSYEQYF
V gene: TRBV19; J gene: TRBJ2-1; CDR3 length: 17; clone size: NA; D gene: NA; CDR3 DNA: TGTGCCAGTAGTATTTTGTTCGCGGGGAACCTCTACAATGAGCAGTTCTTC; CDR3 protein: CASSILFAGNLYNEQFF
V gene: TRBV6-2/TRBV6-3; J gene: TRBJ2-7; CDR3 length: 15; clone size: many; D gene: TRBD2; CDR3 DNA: TGTGCCAGCAGACCCGCCCGGGAGGGCTCCTACGAGCAGTACTTC; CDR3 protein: CASRPAREGSYEQYF
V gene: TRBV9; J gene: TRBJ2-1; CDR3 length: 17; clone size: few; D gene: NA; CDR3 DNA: TGTGCCAGCAGTCGGCTCACCTTTAGCGGCGGGGACAATGAGCAGTTCTTC; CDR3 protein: CASSRLTFSGGDNEQFF
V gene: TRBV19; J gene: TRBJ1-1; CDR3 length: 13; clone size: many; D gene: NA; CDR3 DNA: TGTGCCAGTAGTCACGGTGGTGGCACTGAAGCTTTCTTT; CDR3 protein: CASSHGGGTEAFF
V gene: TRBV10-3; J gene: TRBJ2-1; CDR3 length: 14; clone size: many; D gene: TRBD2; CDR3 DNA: TGTGCCATCAGCCAAGCGGGAGACTACAATGAGCAGTTCTTC; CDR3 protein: CAISQAGDYNEQFF
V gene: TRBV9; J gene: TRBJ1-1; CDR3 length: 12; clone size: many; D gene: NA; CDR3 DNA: TGTGCCAGCAGCCCCCAGTTCGGTGAAGCTTTCTTT; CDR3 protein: CASSPQFGEAFF
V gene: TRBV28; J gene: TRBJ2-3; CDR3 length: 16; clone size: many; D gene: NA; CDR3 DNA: TGTGCCAGCACCAAAAGGTCGGGGATTAGCACAGATACGCAGTATTTT; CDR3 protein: CASTKRSGISTDTQYF
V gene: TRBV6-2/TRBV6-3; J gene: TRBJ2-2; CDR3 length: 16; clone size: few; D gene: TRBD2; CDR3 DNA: TGTGCCAGCAGTCCGACAGGACTAGCCGGGGGAGGGGAGCTGTTTTTT; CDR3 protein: CASSPTGLAGGGELFF
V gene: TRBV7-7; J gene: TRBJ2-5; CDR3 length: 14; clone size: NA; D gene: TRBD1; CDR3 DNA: TGTGCTAGCAGCTCGACAGGGTTAAGGGAGACCCAGTACTTC; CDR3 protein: CASSSTGLRETQYF
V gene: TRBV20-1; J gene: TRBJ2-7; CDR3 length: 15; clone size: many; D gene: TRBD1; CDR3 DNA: TGCAGTGCTAGTTTAAATTACGGACAGGGCCACGAGCAGTACTTC; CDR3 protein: CSASLNYGQGHEQYF